This T cell receptor (beta chain) was retrieved from a study of T cell repertoires in cytomegalovirus infection. In the study overall: Recently identified HLA-C-restricted CMV epitopes were among the peptides used. Evidence of both CMV infection and a matching HLA type came from public TCR beta signatures.

This CDR3 contains 15 residues. Per germline, CDR1 SGHRS and CDR2 YFSETQ. V lost 7 bases and J 2 bases, leaving 18 bases between the germline ends. Findings of the study overall: Cumulative public TCR beta family frequency identified CMV carriers with the relevant HLA. HLA-C-restricted TCR beta clonotypes specific for CMV led the ex vivo response.

With regard to this clonotype: Its antigen is undetermined.

TCRdb passed the reads through MiXCR, listing each CDR3 protein once. The sample yields approximately 1,000,000 distinct CDR3 sequences, 25% to 40% seen once. The source was cultured CD8+ T cells from PBMCs, collected from culture after CMV antigen stimulation. This sequence was found in a human donor in good health (CMV status not recorded). Some clones in this sample may be carry-over from other donors' samples. The chain recombines TRBV5-1 with TRBJ2-5; tentative D call: TRBD2 (5 bases). Here the CDR3 DNA reads TGCGCCAGCGGCCACTTCCCCGGGGAGCAAGAGACCCAGTACTTC. Translating it yields CASGHFPGEQETQYF. Full variable domain (remainder filled in from reference TRBV5-1 and TRBJ2-5): KAGVTQTPRYLIKTRGQQVTLSCSPISGHRSVSWYQQTPGQGLQFLFEYFSETQRNKGNFPGRFSGRQFSNSRSEMNVSTLELGDSALYLCASGHFPGEQETQYFGPGTRLLVL.